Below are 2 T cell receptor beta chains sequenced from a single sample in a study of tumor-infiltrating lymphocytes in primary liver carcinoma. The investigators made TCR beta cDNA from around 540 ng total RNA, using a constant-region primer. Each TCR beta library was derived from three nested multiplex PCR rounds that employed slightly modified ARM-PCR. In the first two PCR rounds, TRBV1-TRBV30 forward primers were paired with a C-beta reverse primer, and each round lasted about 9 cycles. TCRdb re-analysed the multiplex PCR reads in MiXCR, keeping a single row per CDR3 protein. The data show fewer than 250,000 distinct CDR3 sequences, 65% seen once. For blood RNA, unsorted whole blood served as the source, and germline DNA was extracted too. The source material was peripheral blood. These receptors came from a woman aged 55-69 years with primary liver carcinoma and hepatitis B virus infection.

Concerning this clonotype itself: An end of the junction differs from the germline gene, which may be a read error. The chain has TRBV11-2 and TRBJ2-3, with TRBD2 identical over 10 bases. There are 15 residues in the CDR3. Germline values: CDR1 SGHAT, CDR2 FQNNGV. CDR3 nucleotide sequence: TGTGCTAGCAGGCGAGCGGGAGGGGGAACAGATACGCGGTATTTT. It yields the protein CASRRAGGGTDTRYF.

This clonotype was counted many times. The CDR3 sequence: CASSYEGVVEQFF. CDR3 DNA: TGTGCCAGCAGCTACGAGGGGGTTGTTGAGCAGTTCTTC. The gene calls are TRBV12-3 or TRBV12-4 and TRBJ2-1; the D gene is possibly TRBD1 (6 bases). Trimming removed 6 bases at V and 9 bases at J, with 15 bases between. The CDR3 contains 13 residues.